This T cell receptor (beta chain) came from a study of CD8+CD57+ T cells in acquired aplastic anemia. Across the whole study: Isolated CD4+ and CD8+ cells, once sorted, yielded DNA averaging approximately 3 ug. Whole-study results and caveats: Patients and controls were found to share 25 to 35 CD8+ CDR3 sequences.

As regards this clonotype: Its antigen remains unknown.

According to the study, genomic DNA was the template for TCR beta VDJ and CDR3 profiling. TCRdb passed the reads through MiXCR, listing each CDR3 protein once. The table records about 190,000 distinct CDR3 sequences, around half of them present only once. Patients sequenced had flow cytometry evidence of CD8+CD57+ cell expansion. At blood sampling, none of the patients had yet received therapy. Germline V CDR1 and CDR2: DFQATT, SNEGSKA (reference sequence). The germline V and J ends were trimmed by 3 bases and 4 bases, with 13 bases remaining between them. The CDR3 sequence is 14 residues long. V gene TRBV20-1 combines with J gene TRBJ2-1, with D perhaps TRBD2 (6 bases). The clonotype comes from a human donor with aplastic anemia. Sequencing input: sorted CD4+, CD8+, or CD8+CD57+ T cells (not recorded which) from PBMCs. The CDR3 DNA is TGCAGTGCTAGTGAGGGACTTGGTTACAATGAGCAGTTCTTC. It encodes CSASEGLGYNEQFF.